The 18 T cell receptor beta chains given below trace back to one sample, sequenced in a study of cytomegalovirus exposure and HLA in healthy donors. The PCR ran on 60 Vbeta and 13 Jbeta primers. Sequenced by immunoSEQ multiplex PCR; TCRdb stores in-frame clones only, minus some. The data hold fewer than 200,000 clones, with about 80% observed a single time. Input material: PBMCs. Receptors originate from a man between 35 and 55 years old in good health and CMV-seronegative.

The chain uses TRBV5-6 and TRBJ2-2; TRBD1 aligns across 10 bases. Per the germline V gene, CDR1 is SGHDT and CDR2 is YYEEEE. V shed 4 bases and J 4 bases; nucleotides not matched to a gene: 4. CDR3 length: 15 amino acids. The CDR3 loop reads CASSPGTGVTGELFF. CDR3 DNA: TGTGCCAGCAGCCCCGGGACAGGGGTCACCGGGGAGCTGTTTTTT.

The J gene is TRBJ2-3, the V gene TRBV30; 11 bases match TRBD2. Unmatched junction bases numbered 10, after V lost 5 bases and J lost 6 bases. Germline V gene sequence: CDR1 GTSNPN, CDR2 SVGIG (reference sequence). The CDR3 totals 15 residues. CDR3 sequence: CAWALTSGRSDTQYF. For the CDR3, the DNA is TGTGCCTGGGCCTTAACTAGCGGGAGATCCGATACGCAGTATTTT.

The gene calls are TRBV4-1 and TRBJ2-7, with D tentatively TRBD2 (6 bases). CDR3 size: 16 residues. Germline V lookup: CDR1 MGHRA, CDR2 YSYEKL. V was trimmed by 6 bases and J by 0 bases, leaving 18 bases between them. CDR3 nucleotides: TGCGCCAGCAGTCCTCGGCAGGGAGGTAGCTCCTACGAGCAGTACTTC. Protein sequence: CASSPRQGGSSYEQYF.

The rearrangement links TRBV6-5 to TRBJ2-5; D not certain. The CDR3 is made up of 11 amino acids. Trimming took 7 bases from V and 2 from J, leaving 5 bases between them. Germline V lookup: CDR1 MNHEY, CDR2 SVGAGI. This CDR3 is CASKRQETQYF. In nucleotides, the CDR3 is TGTGCCAGCAAGAGACAAGAGACCCAGTACTTC.

The chain combines TRBV19 with TRBJ1-5, with 11 bases matching TRBD1. V lost 1 base and J lost 5; bases outside the gene matches: 4. Germline V lookup: CDR1 LNHDA, CDR2 SQIVND (reference sequence). The CDR3 sequence is 16 residues long. The CDR3 DNA sequence: TGTGCCAGTAGTATAGTGGACAGGGGGCTGGATCAGCCCCAGCATTTT. Its protein product is CASSIVDRGLDQPQHF.

This clone has more than one count but fewer than ten. This chain joins TRBV6-1 and TRBJ1-6; 9 bases are a match to TRBD1. CDR1 MNHNS and CDR2 SASEGT come from the germline V gene. The CDR3 consists of 14 residues. J gave up 6 bases and V 7 bases, and 4 bases lay outside the gene matches. CDR3: CASKWDRVNSPLHF. For the CDR3, the DNA is TGTGCCAGCAAGTGGGACAGGGTTAATTCACCCCTCCACTTT.

The rearrangement links TRBV7-6 to TRBJ2-7; 9 bases agree with TRBD1. The CDR3 spans 15 residues. Germline CDR1 and CDR2: SGHVS and FNYEAQ. J was trimmed by 4 bases and V by 5 bases; bases with no gene match: 9. Here the CDR3 reads CASSGGQGNTYEQYF. CDR3 in DNA: TGTGCCAGCAGCGGCGGACAGGGGAATACGTACGAGCAGTACTTC.

This chain uses TRBV6-1 with TRBJ2-7, with TRBD2 matching 8 bases. V dropped 4 bases and J dropped 0; count of bases not matched to a gene: 5. Germline V gives CDR1 MNHNS, CDR2 SASEGT. The CDR3 runs 15 residues. CDR3 nucleotides: TGTGCCAGCAGTGGGGCTAGCGGGCACTCCTACGAGCAGTACTTC. Translation: CASSGASGHSYEQYF.

V usage is TRBV30 and J usage is TRBJ2-4; the D gene is possibly TRBD2 (5 bases). The CDR3 totals 15 residues. V gave up 0 bases and J gave up 12 bases, with 21 bases separating them. From germline, CDR1 is GTSNPN and CDR2 SVGIG (reference sequence). The CDR3 reads CAWSVFEGSRHSQYF. The CDR3, as DNA: TGTGCCTGGAGTGTTTTTGAGGGAAGTCGGCACAGTCAGTACTTC.

In its sample, this clone was seen a few times. The chain links TRBV7-2 to TRBJ2-3; perhaps TRBD2 as D (5 bases). CDR3 length: 12 residues. CDR1 SGHTA and CDR2 FQGNSA come from the germline V gene. Trimming pared 4 bases from V and 5 bases from J, leaving 7 bases between. The CDR3 spells CASSSTRDTQYF. The CDR3 DNA sequence: TGTGCCAGCAGCTCCACTAGAGATACGCAGTATTTT.

The chain combines TRBV19 with TRBJ2-7, with 7 positions matching TRBD2. Germline V gene lookup returns CDR1 LNHDA and CDR2 SQIVND (reference sequence). V lost 2 bases to trimming and J lost 3 bases; unmatched junction nucleotides: 7. The CDR3 is made up of 15 amino acids. The CDR3 loop reads CASSISHGLGYEQYF. CDR3 DNA sequence: TGTGCCAGTAGTATATCCCACGGACTAGGCTACGAGCAGTACTTC.

This clone was found once. The chain couples TRBV4-2 to TRBJ2-5; 9 bases map to TRBD1. CDR1 and CDR2 (germline): LGHNA, YNFKEQ. The J segment lost 5 bases and the V segment lost 0 bases, leaving 7 bases of the junction unmatched. The CDR3 totals 16 residues. For the CDR3, the DNA is TGTGCCAGCAGCCAAGATGAACAGGGGGCGATGGAGACCCAGTACTTC. As protein: CASSQDEQGAMETQYF.

The genes are TRBV6-6 and TRBJ2-3; D not resolved. The CDR3 is 16 amino acids. Germline CDR1 MNHNY, CDR2 SVGAGI (reference sequence). V dropped 3 bases and J dropped 0 bases, with 13 bases sitting between them. CDR3 in amino acids: CASSYLLSPSTDTQYF. The CDR3 nucleotides read TGTGCCAGCAGTTATTTGCTATCACCTAGCACAGATACGCAGTATTTT.

This clone was picked up one time. V usage is TRBV5-4 and J usage is TRBJ2-7; D might be TRBD1 (6 bases). Trimming cost V 5 bases and J 4 bases, with 13 bases left between them. CDR1 SGHNT and CDR2 YYREEE come from the germline V gene (reference sequence). The CDR3 spans 13 residues. CDR3 in DNA: TGTGCCAGCAGTAGGGGGTCCGAATACGAGCAGTACTTC. Protein sequence: CASSRGSEYEQYF.

This sequence joins TRBV6-1 and TRBJ2-1; D uncertain. Trimming removed 4 bases from V and 10 bases from J, with 14 bases in between. CDR1 MNHNS and CDR2 SASEGT come from the germline V gene. This CDR3 region has 13 residues. Here the CDR3 reads CASSAVTVAEQFF. The CDR3 DNA is TGTGCCAGCAGTGCGGTTACAGTTGCCGAGCAGTTCTTC.

V is TRBV5-1 and J is TRBJ2-1; D call uncertain. V was cut by 0 bases and J by 0 bases, with 7 bases left in between. CDR1 SGHRS and CDR2 YFSETQ come from the germline V gene. This CDR3 comprises 15 residues. CDR3 loop: CASSLVSLSYNEQFF. CDR3 nucleotide sequence: TGCGCCAGCAGCTTGGTCAGTCTCTCCTACAATGAGCAGTTCTTC.

The J gene is TRBJ1-2, the V gene TRBV10-3; no reliable D call. Per the germline V gene, CDR1 is ENHRY and CDR2 is SYGVKD. Trimming cost V 4 bases and J 4 bases, with 13 bases left between them. This CDR3 has 14 amino acids. The CDR3, as DNA: TGTGCCATCAGTGGAGACATCTCTGGCTATGGCTACACCTTC. Its protein is CAISGDISGYGYTF.

This clone turned up a few times. This chain uses TRBV15 with TRBJ2-5; TRBD1 might be the D (6 bases). The CDR3 contains 15 residues. V was pared by 0 bases and J by 4 bases, with 12 bases between. Germline CDR1 and CDR2: LNHNV and YYDKDF (reference sequence). CDR3: CATSRDPDSGETQYF. Here the CDR3 DNA reads TGTGCCACCAGCAGAGATCCGGACAGCGGAGAGACCCAGTACTTC.